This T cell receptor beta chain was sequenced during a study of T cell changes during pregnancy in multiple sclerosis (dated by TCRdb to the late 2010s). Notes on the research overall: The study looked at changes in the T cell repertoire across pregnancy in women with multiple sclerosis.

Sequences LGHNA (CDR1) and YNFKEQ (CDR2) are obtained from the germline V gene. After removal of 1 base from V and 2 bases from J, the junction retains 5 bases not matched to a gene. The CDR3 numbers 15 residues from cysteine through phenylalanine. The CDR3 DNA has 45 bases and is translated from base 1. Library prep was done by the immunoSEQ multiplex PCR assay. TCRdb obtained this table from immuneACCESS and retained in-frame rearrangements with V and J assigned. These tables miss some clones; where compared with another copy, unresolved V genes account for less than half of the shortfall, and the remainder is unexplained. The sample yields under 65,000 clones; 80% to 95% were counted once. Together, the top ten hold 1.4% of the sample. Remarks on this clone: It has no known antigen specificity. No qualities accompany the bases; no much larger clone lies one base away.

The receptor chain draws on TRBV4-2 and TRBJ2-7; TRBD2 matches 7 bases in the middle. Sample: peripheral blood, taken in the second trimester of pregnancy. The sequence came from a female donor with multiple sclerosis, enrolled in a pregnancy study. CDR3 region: CASSQGLADPYEQYF. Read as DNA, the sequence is TGTGCCAGCAGCCAAGGTCTAGCGGATCCCTACGAGCAGTACTTC.